Detailed here is one T cell receptor beta chain. The record originates from a study of technical replicates of blood from several donors. Germline V CDR1 and CDR2: SNHLY, FYNNEI. CDR3 length equals 16 residues. The trim removed 4 bases at V and 7 bases at J, leaving 11 bases unmatched. The protocol was immunoSEQ multiplex PCR, while the TCRdb copy is restricted to in-frame clones and leaves out a portion. The table has tens of thousands of clones, 95% to 98% seen once. Material: T cells isolated from PBMCs. The V call is TRBV2, the J call TRBJ2-1, with 9 bases matching TRBD2. The receptor's source is a human donor in good health. The CDR3 coding sequence is TGTGCCAGCAGTGTTCGCGGGAGGGAAGCTTTAAATGAGCAGTTCTTC. Amino acid sequence: CASSVRGREALNEQFF.